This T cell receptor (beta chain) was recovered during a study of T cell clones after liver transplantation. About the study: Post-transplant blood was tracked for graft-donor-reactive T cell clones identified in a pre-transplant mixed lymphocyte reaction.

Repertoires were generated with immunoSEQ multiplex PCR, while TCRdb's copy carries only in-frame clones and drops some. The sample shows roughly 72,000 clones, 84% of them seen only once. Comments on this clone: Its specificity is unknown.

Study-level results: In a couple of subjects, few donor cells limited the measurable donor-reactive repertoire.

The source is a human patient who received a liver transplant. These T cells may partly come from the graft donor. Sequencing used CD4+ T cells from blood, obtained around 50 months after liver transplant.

The CDR3 loop reads CASRRGQGNEKLFF. The CDR3 bases are TGCGCCAGCCGGCGGGGTCAGGGGAATGAAAAACTGTTTTTT. The genes are TRBV5-1 and TRBJ1-4; D might be TRBD1 (6 bases). CDR1 SGHRS and CDR2 YFSETQ come from the germline V gene. V was trimmed by 7 bases and J by 5 bases, leaving 15 bases between them. The CDR3 has 14 amino acids.